This T cell receptor beta chain originates from a study of lymphopenia after photon versus proton radiotherapy. TCRdb's table, derived via immunoSEQ multiplex PCR, lists solely in-frame clones and lacks some. The sample yields approximately 30,000 clones, 90% to 95% seen once. The CDR3 runs 13 residues. CDR1 is MDHEN and CDR2 is SYDVKM in the germline V gene. The V end lost 3 bases, the J end lost 3 bases, and 8 bases lay between the germline ends. The V call is TRBV28, the J call TRBJ1-2; D gene ambiguous. Material: peripheral blood, obtained from a patient treated with photon-based radiotherapy. This clonotype originated in a woman between 45 and 60 years old with cholangiocarcinoma. This CDR3 is CASSFLSDYGYTF. The DNA of the CDR3 is TGTGCCAGCAGTTTTCTATCCGACTATGGCTACACCTTC.